The sequence of this T cell receptor beta chain was determined in a study of T cell repertoires in cytomegalovirus infection. Study background: Epitope selection comprised recently identified HLA-C-restricted CMV epitopes and well-studied HLA-B-restricted CMV epitopes. Public TCR beta signatures were indicative of both CMV infection and a matching HLA type. Study outcomes and limitations: The ex vivo response was dominated by HLA-C-restricted CMV-specific TCR beta clonotypes. The study identified carriers of CMV plus the relevant HLA from cumulative public TCR beta family frequency.

TCRdb reprocessed the reads via MiXCR and lists one record per CDR3 protein. The sample holds 830,000 or so distinct CDR3 sequences, around a third seen once. Turning to this clonotype: Its antigen is still unknown.

J gave up 2 bases and V 5 bases, and 9 bases lay outside the gene matches. CDR3 size: 16 residues. CDR1 and CDR2 (germline): SGHDN, FVKESK. This specimen was cultured CD8+ T cells from PBMCs, taken from culture after CMV antigen stimulation. The TCR sequence derives from a human donor in good health (CMV status not recorded). Some clones in this sample may be carry-over from other donors' samples. The chain carries TRBV14 and TRBJ2-7; 10 bases match TRBD1. The CDR3, as DNA: TGTGCCAGCAGCGCTCTGGACAGGGGGTTTCCCTACGAGCAGTACTTC. This gives the protein CASSALDRGFPYEQYF.